This T cell receptor beta chain was observed in a study of control samples from healthy donors and cancer patients. TCRdb's table, derived via immunoSEQ multiplex PCR, lists solely in-frame clones and lacks some. The sample carries roughly 98,000 clones, approximately 78% recorded once. CDR1 and CDR2 from the germline V gene are MNHEY and SMNVEV (reference sequence). This CDR3 has 14 amino acids. V was clipped by 5 bases and J by 7 bases, with 15 bases between them. Material: blood. The TCR comes from a woman aged 60-75 years in good health. This chain joins TRBV27 and TRBJ1-5; D perhaps matches TRBD1 (6 bases). CDR3 amino acids: CASSPSTTGQPQHF. The CDR3 region has the DNA TGTGCCAGCAGTCCCTCCACCACAGGGCAGCCCCAGCATTTT.